Below, 28 T cell receptor beta chains from the same sample are listed, as sequenced in a study of Ad26.COV2.S vaccination and SARS-CoV-2 variants. Sample treatment: roughly 19 received Ad26.COV2.S at low or high dose, single or two shots; 5 received placebo; per-sample allocation not given. The investigators took samples on day 63 after the first vaccine or placebo injection. Profiling relied on immunoSEQ multiplex PCR, and the TCRdb table lists in-frame clones only, not all of them. The sample consists of 350,000 to 450,000 clones, approximately 81% of them appearing once. Sequenced here: peripheral blood, sampled in a trial of Ad26.COV2.S vaccine versus placebo. The receptors shown here come from a person aged 18-65 years who received the Ad26.COV2.S COVID-19 vaccine or a placebo.

The rearrangement uses TRBV7-9 and TRBJ1-3; D gene ambiguous. This CDR3 is 12 amino acids long. The ends were cut back, 3 bases at V and 1 base at J, with 1 base in the middle. Germline-derived CDR1 and CDR2 are SEHNR and FQNEAQ (reference sequence). The CDR3 DNA reads as TGTGCCAGCAGCTTTTCTGGAAACACCATATATTTT. Translated, it gives CASSFSGNTIYF.

The V gene is TRBV5-6, the J gene TRBJ2-1; TRBD2 matches 9 bases. The CDR3 extends over 17 amino acids. Germline CDR1 SGHDT, CDR2 YYEEEE. Trimming took 4 bases from V and 5 from J; bases not matched to a gene: 13. The CDR3 is CASSMGSSGRTHNEQFF. CDR3 coding DNA: TGTGCCAGCAGCATGGGGAGTAGCGGGAGAACTCACAATGAGCAGTTCTTC.

This chain links TRBV5-4 with TRBJ1-3, with TRBD1 as a possible D gene (5 bases). The CDR3 runs to 14 residues. The germline gives CDR1 SGHNT, CDR2 YYREEE (reference sequence). Trimming stripped 0 bases from V and 4 bases from J, with 8 bases between. The CDR3 loop is CASSLGGSGNTIYF. The CDR3 coding sequence is TGTGCCAGCAGCTTGGGGGGGAGCGGAAACACCATATATTTT.

This chain links TRBV3-1 (or the pseudogene TRBV3-2) with TRBJ2-5; a weak D match, TRBD2 (7 bases). CDR3 length: 14 residues. The germline gives CDR1 LGHDT, CDR2 YNNKEL (reference sequence). V was trimmed by 8 bases and J by 0 bases, leaving 13 bases between them. The chain's CDR3 is CASSRGGNQETQYF. The CDR3 coding sequence is TGTGCCAGCTCGAGGGGGGGGAACCAAGAGACCCAGTACTTC.

A single count supports this clone. V is TRBV24-1 and J is TRBJ2-1, with D perhaps matching TRBD2 (7 bases). V was pared by 5 bases and J by 8 bases, with 15 bases between. The CDR3 extends over 14 amino acids. Germline-derived CDR1 and CDR2 are KGHDR and SFDVKD. The CDR3 coding sequence is TGTGCCACCAGTGGGGGGGGGCAGGGCTATGAGCAGTTCTTC. This sequence encodes CATSGGGQGYEQFF.

This clone was detected only a few times. The conserved final phenylalanine or tryptophan is absent from the CDR3, which likely points to a read error. It is unclear where the CDR3 begins or ends on the DNA, so no DNA is shown, and the CDR3 is as TCRdb lists it. This chain links TRBV19 with TRBJ2-3; the DNA was not used to check the table's D call, TRBD2. Per the germline V gene, CDR1 is LNHDA and CDR2 is SQIVND (reference sequence). The CDR3 sequence runs 10 residues, both termini included. CDR3 sequence reads: CASSIPILVG.

Regarding this clone: The same CDR3 can be traced to other DNA sequences in this sample. V usage is TRBV6-5 and J usage is TRBJ1-4; the D is unclear. The CDR3 has 14 residues. Germline CDR1 reads MNHEY; CDR2 reads SVGAGI. V lost 5 bases and J 0 bases, leaving 7 bases between the germline ends. The CDR3 DNA is TGTGCCAGCAGTCGAACTGCAACTAATGAAAAACTGTTTTTT. It yields the protein CASSRTATNEKLFF.

The V gene is TRBV12-3 or TRBV12-4, the J gene TRBJ2-7; D gene uncertain. V shed 6 bases and J shed 0 bases, with 9 bases lying between them. CDR3 length equals 13 residues. CDR3 amino acids: CASSRESSYEQYF. CDR3 DNA sequence: TGTGCCAGCAGCCGAGAAAGCTCCTACGAGCAGTACTTC.

The chain uses TRBV4-1 and TRBJ2-6; no firm D call. Trimming left V 0 bases short and J 4 bases short, with 4 bases between. Germline V gives CDR1 MGHRA, CDR2 YSYEKL. This CDR3 is 14 amino acids long. CDR3 residues: CASSQDPGANVLTF. CDR3 nucleotides: TGCGCCAGCAGCCAAGATCCCGGGGCCAACGTCCTGACTTTC.

The chain couples TRBV10-3 to TRBJ1-1; D is unclear. Germline V gene data show CDR1 as ENHRY and CDR2 as SYGVKD. Trimming pared 3 bases from V and 2 bases from J, leaving 10 bases between. The CDR3 covers 14 residues. Here the CDR3 reads CAISDLGINTEAFF. The DNA of the CDR3 is TGTGCCATCAGTGACTTGGGGATTAACACTGAAGCTTTCTTT.

The chain has TRBV6-2 or TRBV6-3 and TRBJ2-1; D may be TRBD1 (6 bases). The CDR3 sequence is 17 residues long. Per germline, CDR1 MNHEY and CDR2 SVGEGT. The V end lost 5 bases, the J end lost 0 bases, and 17 bases lay between the germline ends. The CDR3 sequence: CASSLHRTDYSYNEQFF. CDR3 DNA sequence: TGTGCCAGCAGTCTACATAGGACAGATTACTCCTACAATGAGCAGTTCTTC.

The V call is TRBV7-9, the J call TRBJ2-7; D not certain. CDR1 is SEHNR, CDR2 FQNEAQ, per germline (reference sequence). With 5 bases removed from V and 3 bases from J, the gap between germline ends came to 14 bases. This CDR3 contains 14 residues. The CDR3 DNA reads TGTGCCAGCAGCCTGGTTGCGGAAGGCTACGAGCAGTACTTC. Protein product: CASSLVAEGYEQYF.

The CDR3 spells CASSYSIRTGGNTIYF. The CDR3 DNA is TGTGCCAGCAGTTACTCGATTCGGACAGGGGGCAACACCATATATTTT. The chain combines TRBV6-2 or TRBV6-3 with TRBJ1-3, with 11 bases that match TRBD1. The CDR3 totals 16 residues. The germline V gene encodes CDR1 MNHEY and CDR2 SVGEGT. The trim removed 0 bases at V and 7 bases at J, leaving 5 bases unmatched.

This clone was seen ten or more times. V is TRBV28 and J is TRBJ2-7; D gene uncertain. The germline CDR1 and CDR2 sequences are MDHEN and SYDVKM. The V and J ends lost 2 bases and 0 bases respectively, with 5 bases between them. The CDR3 loop spans 13 amino acids. The CDR3 sequence is CASSLLTSYEQYF. As DNA, the CDR3 is TGTGCCAGCAGTTTACTGACCTCCTACGAGCAGTACTTC.

The rearrangement uses TRBV30 and TRBJ2-7; D perhaps matches TRBD1 (7 bases). The CDR3 length is 15 residues. Trimming removed 0 bases from V and 0 bases from J, with 12 bases in between. Germline CDR1 and CDR2: GTSNPN and SVGIG (reference sequence). In DNA, the CDR3 is TGTGCCTGGAGTGTAAGGCGGGACAGCTCCTACGAGCAGTACTTC. Translated: CAWSVRRDSSYEQYF.

This clone was recorded once. The V call is TRBV5-3, the J call TRBJ1-5, with D maybe TRBD1 (6 bases). TRBV5-3 is an ORF, and what it does is uncertain. CDR3 length: 15 residues. With 0 bases removed from V and 0 bases from J, the gap between germline ends came to 7 bases. The CDR3, as DNA: TGTGCCAGAAGCTTGGAAGGGGGTAGCAATCAGCCCCAGCATTTT. It is translated as CARSLEGGSNQPQHF.

This clone has a handful of counts. The CDR3 sequence is CASSYSITPGETQYF. The CDR3 nucleotides read TGTGCCAGCAGTTACTCTATCACCCCCGGGGAGACCCAGTACTTC. The chain is built from TRBV6-5 and TRBJ2-5, with D unclear. Germline V gene lookup returns CDR1 MNHEY and CDR2 SVGAGI. The CDR3 extends over 15 amino acids. V was clipped by 0 bases and J by 5 bases, with 13 bases between them.

The chain recombines TRBV19 with TRBJ1-1; no clear D. The CDR3 consists of 13 residues. Germline loops: CDR1 LNHDA, CDR2 SQIVND (reference sequence). V lost 3 bases and J 4 bases, leaving 9 bases between the germline ends. CDR3 amino acids: CASSIGGFTEAFF. As DNA, the CDR3 is TGTGCCAGTAGTATCGGAGGATTCACTGAAGCTTTCTTT.

The chain uses TRBV2 and TRBJ1-5; D is unresolved. Germline V gives CDR1 SNHLY, CDR2 FYNNEI. V was shortened by 0 bases and J by 4 bases, with 7 bases between the two germline ends. The CDR3 length is 14 residues. The CDR3 spells CASSEAFRNQPQHF. CDR3 nucleotide sequence: TGTGCCAGCAGTGAAGCGTTTCGTAATCAGCCCCAGCATTTT. Full variable domain (rest looked up from reference TRBV2 and TRBJ1-5): EPEVTQTPSHQVTQMGQEVILRCVPISNHLYFYWYRQILGQKVEFLVSFYNNEISEKSEIFDDQFSVERPDGSNFTLKIRSTKLEDSAMYFCASSEAFRNQPQHFGDGTRLSIL.

The chain has TRBV9 and TRBJ1-1; D possibly corresponds to TRBD1 (5 bases). This CDR3 has 15 amino acids. Trimming left V 1 base short and J 5 bases short, with 15 bases between. Per the germline V gene, CDR1 is SGDLS and CDR2 is YYNGEE. CDR3 coding DNA: TGTGCCAGCAGCGTATTACCGGTGGGGGAGACTGAAGCTTTCTTT. Translating it yields CASSVLPVGETEAFF.

This clone was picked up a small number of times. The chain joins TRBV27 to TRBJ2-7; 9 nucleotides align to TRBD1. Germline assignment: CDR1 MNHEY and CDR2 SMNVEV (reference sequence). Trimming removed 6 bases from V and 3 bases from J; junction bases left unmatched: 9. The CDR3 totals 15 residues. CDR3 coding DNA: TGTGCCAGCAGACCGCCGGGACAGGGACACTACGAGCAGTACTTC. This gives the protein CASRPPGQGHYEQYF.

This rearrangement joins TRBV20-1 to TRBJ2-5; TRBD2 matches at 10 bases. The CDR3 extends over 16 amino acids. Trimming at V came to 3 bases and at J to 0 bases, leaving 7 bases not matched to a gene. Looked up from germline, CDR1 is DFQATT and CDR2 is SNEGSKA (reference sequence). The CDR3 here is CSASVLAGQYQETQYF. The CDR3 DNA sequence: TGCAGTGCTAGTGTACTAGCGGGACAGTACCAAGAGACCCAGTACTTC.

This clone appeared once. The V and J genes are TRBV30 and TRBJ2-7; the D is unclear. Germline CDR1 GTSNPN, CDR2 SVGIG (reference sequence). Trimming removed 4 bases at V and 10 bases at J, with 14 bases between. The CDR3 spans 11 residues. CDR3 residues: CAWTTLGLQYF. The CDR3 DNA follows: TGTGCCTGGACAACACTGGGCTTACAGTACTTC.

The sample holds a few counts of this clone. The chain has TRBV7-9 and TRBJ1-6; D unresolved. V lost 5 bases and J lost 3, with 8 bases in between. Looked up from germline, CDR1 is SEHNR and CDR2 is FQNEAQ (reference sequence). The CDR3 loop spans 14 amino acids. The CDR3 region has the DNA TGTGCCAGCAGCCCTTCGGACTATAATTCACCCCTCCACTTT. Its protein product is CASSPSDYNSPLHF. Full variable domain (missing parts from reference TRBV7-9 and TRBJ1-6): DTGVSQNPRHKITKRGQNVTFRCDPISEHNRLYWYRQTLGQGPEFLTYFQNEAQLEKSRLLSDRFSAERPKGSFSTLEIQRTEQGDSAMYLCASSPSDYNSPLHFGNGTRLTVT.

The CDR3 is CASSLGQGVYNSPLHF. As DNA, the CDR3 is TGTGCCAGCAGTTTGGGACAGGGGGTCTATAATTCACCCCTCCACTTT. The rearrangement uses TRBV27 and TRBJ1-6; 11 nucleotides align to TRBD1. V gave up 3 bases and J gave up 3 bases; unmatched junction bases: 1. CDR3 length: 16 amino acids. Germline values: CDR1 MNHEY, CDR2 SMNVEV (reference sequence).

V and J are TRBV6-1 and TRBJ1-2; no definite D call. Trimming cost V 2 bases and J 0 bases, with 7 bases left between them. The CDR3 is made up of 14 amino acids. Germline V gene lookup returns CDR1 MNHNS and CDR2 SASEGT. The CDR3 coding sequence is TGTGCCAGCAGTGAACAGGTTCCTAACTATGGCTACACCTTC. Translating it yields CASSEQVPNYGYTF.

The genes are TRBV28 and TRBJ1-2, with D unresolved. This CDR3 has 14 residues. Germline V gives CDR1 MDHEN, CDR2 SYDVKM. Trimming took off 10 bases at V and 8 bases at J, with 23 bases between the two ends. Here the CDR3 DNA reads TGTGCCACGCCCCAGACTCGGACCGGAGGAGGCTACACCTTC. It translates to CATPQTRTGGGYTF.

The chain couples TRBV6-5 to TRBJ1-2; possible D gene TRBD1, 5 bases. The CDR3 loop spans 13 amino acids. Germline assignment: CDR1 MNHEY and CDR2 SVGAGI. The CDR3 reads CASAKDISYGYTF. The CDR3 nucleotides are TGTGCTTCCGCCAAGGACATATCGTATGGCTACACCTTC.